One and the same sample provided the 30 T cell receptor beta chains below, sequenced in a study of OX40 agonist ivuxolimab in advanced cancers. Clones were read by immunoSEQ multiplex PCR, and TCRdb kept only the in-frame ones, dropping some. The sample records about 70,000 clones, approximately 90% being singletons. Source: CD4+ or CD8+ T cells sorted from blood, taken in a trial of the OX40 agonist ivuxolimab. The origin of the receptors is an adult with an advanced solid tumor such as melanoma, head and neck, liver or kidney cancer.

This clone has a single count. The rearrangement joins TRBV19 to TRBJ2-7; D remains unclear. Germline V CDR1 and CDR2: LNHDA, SQIVND (reference sequence). V was shortened by 6 bases and J by 7 bases, with 16 bases between the two germline ends. There are 13 residues in the CDR3. The chain's CDR3 is CASSRTARWEQYF. In DNA, the CDR3 is TGTGCCAGTAGCCGGACGGCCAGGTGGGAGCAGTACTTC.

This sequence joins TRBV9 and TRBJ2-1; D may match TRBD1 or TRBD2 (7 bases each). Germline lookup yields CDR1 SGDLS and CDR2 YYNGEE. Trimming took off 0 bases at V and 10 bases at J, with 20 bases between the two ends. The CDR3 covers 16 residues. CDR3 sequence: CASSVATGARAGEQFF. As DNA, the CDR3 is TGTGCCAGCAGCGTAGCTACAGGGGCTCGAGCGGGAGAGCAGTTCTTC.

The chain combines TRBV6-5 with TRBJ1-5, with D perhaps TRBD1 (6 bases). The germline gives CDR1 MNHEY, CDR2 SVGAGI. The CDR3 is made up of 15 amino acids. V lost 7 bases and J 4 bases, leaving 17 bases between the germline ends. The CDR3 region is CASTSGAAGNQPQHF. CDR3 DNA sequence: TGTGCCAGCACCTCAGGGGCAGCCGGGAATCAGCCCCAGCATTTT.

V and J are TRBV30 and TRBJ1-4, with 9 bases aligning to TRBD1. The length of the CDR3 is 13 residues. Germline CDR1 GTSNPN, CDR2 SVGIG (reference sequence). V gave up 3 bases and J gave up 8 bases; unmatched junction bases: 4. CDR3 residues: CAWSGTGTEKLFF. CDR3 nucleotides: TGTGCCTGGAGCGGGACAGGGACAGAAAAACTGTTTTTT.

The rearrangement uses TRBV18 and TRBJ2-7; maybe TRBD1 (6 bases). This CDR3 region has 12 residues. V shed 6 bases and J shed 4 bases, with 10 bases lying between them. The germline V gene encodes CDR1 KGHSH and CDR2 LQKENI. CDR3 sequence: CASSTQGYEQYF. The CDR3 DNA follows: TGTGCCAGCTCGACACAGGGTTACGAGCAGTACTTC.

V and J are TRBV12-5 and TRBJ2-1, with 13 bases lining up with TRBD2. The CDR3 covers 17 residues. CDR1 LGHNT and CDR2 FRNRAP come from the germline V gene. V was pared by 2 bases and J by 9 bases, with 10 bases of the junction left unmatched. CDR3 sequence reads: CASGLRGLAGSRSEQFF. The CDR3 DNA reads TGTGCTAGTGGTTTGCGGGGACTAGCGGGGTCAAGAAGTGAGCAGTTCTTC.

The CDR3 DNA is TGCGCCAGCAGCATATCACAGGGAGCCGGGGAGACCCAGTACTTC. It yields the protein CASSISQGAGETQYF. The chain employs TRBV5-1 and TRBJ2-5, with D perhaps TRBD1 (6 bases). Looked up from germline, CDR1 is SGHRS and CDR2 is YFSETQ. This CDR3 has 15 amino acids. Trimming took 4 bases from V and 5 from J, leaving 18 bases between them.

V gene TRBV28 combines with J gene TRBJ1-5; D is undetermined. The CDR3 totals 15 residues. Germline loops: CDR1 MDHEN, CDR2 SYDVKM. V dropped 6 bases and J dropped 0 bases, with 12 bases sitting between them. CDR3 in DNA: TGTGCCAGCAGCCACTGGCAGGTTAGCAATCAGCCCCAGCATTTT. This sequence encodes CASSHWQVSNQPQHF.

The gene calls are TRBV5-1 and TRBJ2-1; the match to TRBD2 covers 11 bases. CDR3 length equals 16 residues. The germline gives CDR1 SGHRS, CDR2 YFSETQ. With 6 bases clipped from V and 6 bases from J, the junction kept 11 bases outside the gene matches. The CDR3, as DNA: TGCGCCAGCAATCCACTCTCGGGACTAGCGGTCAATGAGCAGTTCTTC. Its translation is CASNPLSGLAVNEQFF.

The chain uses TRBV5-1 and TRBJ1-1; perhaps TRBD1 as D (6 bases). Trimming removed 2 bases at V and 5 bases at J, with 16 bases between. From germline, CDR1 is SGHRS and CDR2 YFSETQ. The CDR3 covers 15 residues. The CDR3 loop is CASSLEPQGGTEAFF. As DNA, the CDR3 is TGCGCCAGCAGCTTAGAGCCACAGGGTGGGACTGAAGCTTTCTTT. Full variable domain (remainder filled in from reference TRBV5-1 and TRBJ1-1): KAGVTQTPRYLIKTRGQQVTLSCSPISGHRSVSWYQQTPGQGLQFLFEYFSETQRNKGNFPGRFSGRQFSNSRSEMNVSTLELGDSALYLCASSLEPQGGTEAFFGQGTRLTVV.

The sample holds a few counts of this clone. The chain joins TRBV19 to TRBJ1-5, with D hard to call. The CDR3 consists of 14 residues. V lost 9 bases to trimming and J lost 2 bases, with 14 bases between them. Germline-derived CDR1 and CDR2 are LNHDA and SQIVND (reference sequence). This CDR3 reads CASAEMRGNQPQHF. CDR3 sequence (DNA): TGTGCCAGCGCTGAAATGAGGGGCAATCAGCCCCAGCATTTT.

The rearrangement joins TRBV21-1 to TRBJ2-5. The DNA end lines up better with TRBJ2-7; the J call may be wrong. TRBV21-1 is a pseudogene segment. This CDR3 spans 15 amino acids. CDR3 sequence (DNA): TGTGCCAGCAGCAAAGCGGGGGGCAGCTCCTACGAGCAGTACTTC. This codes for CASSKAGGSSYEQYF.

The V and J genes are TRBV7-3 and TRBJ2-1; D not certain. V was pared by 5 bases and J by 7 bases, with 18 bases between. Germline CDR1 is SGHTA and CDR2 is FQGTGA. This CDR3 is 15 amino acids long. The chain's CDR3 is CASSPYDPVPNEQFF. The CDR3 bases are TGTGCCAGCAGCCCTTATGACCCCGTCCCAAATGAGCAGTTCTTC.

This chain joins TRBV2 and TRBJ1-2, with 8 bases that match TRBD1. Per germline, CDR1 SNHLY and CDR2 FYNNEI. The V segment lost 5 bases and the J segment 3 bases; nucleotides outside the gene matches: 2. The CDR3 length is 13 residues. The CDR3 DNA follows: TGTGCCAGCAGTACGGGACAGGACTATGGCTACACCTTC. It yields the protein CASSTGQDYGYTF.

This clone appeared once. J is TRBJ2-3 and V is TRBV27; 14 bases map to TRBD2. This CDR3 is built from 16 residues. In germline, CDR1 is MNHEY, CDR2 SMNVEV (reference sequence). V trimming: 7 bases; J trimming: 5 bases; junction bases outside the gene matches: 8. The CDR3 loop is CASTPGLAGVVDTQYF. Written as DNA, the CDR3 is TGTGCCAGCACTCCGGGACTAGCGGGGGTTGTAGATACGCAGTATTTT.

The CDR3 region has the DNA TGTGCCAGCAGCTTAGAGCCTGACTATGGCTACACCTTC. The encoded protein is CASSLEPDYGYTF. The chain is built from TRBV7-9 and TRBJ1-2, with D hard to call. From germline, CDR1 is SEHNR and CDR2 FQNEAQ (reference sequence). V was cut by 1 base and J by 3 bases, with 6 bases left in between. This CDR3 contains 13 residues.

The rearrangement uses TRBV10-3 and TRBJ2-7; 10 bases align to TRBD2. The CDR3 is 13 amino acids. V shed 10 bases, J shed 1 base, and the junction held 4 bases outside the gene matches. Germline V gene data show CDR1 as ENHRY and CDR2 as SYGVKD. The CDR3 spells CATLLAGSYEQYF. CDR3 bases: TGTGCCACTCTACTAGCGGGGTCCTACGAGCAGTACTTC.

The chain is built from TRBV10-3 and TRBJ2-7, with 7 bases lining up with TRBD1. The J segment lost 3 bases and the V segment lost 5 bases, leaving 10 bases of the junction unmatched. Germline CDR1 and CDR2: ENHRY and SYGVKD. The CDR3 consists of 15 residues. The CDR3 nucleotides read TGTGCCATCAGTCCCGCCGACAGGGTAGACTACGAGCAGTACTTC. It codes for CAISPADRVDYEQYF.

This clone was observed a single time. The J gene is TRBJ2-7, the V gene TRBV2, with 8 bases that match TRBD2. CDR3 size: 15 residues. Germline lookup yields CDR1 SNHLY and CDR2 FYNNEI. The ends lost 7 bases at V and 6 bases at J; junction bases unmatched: 14. CDR3 in amino acids: CASTTSLAGGSEQYF. The CDR3 bases are TGTGCCAGCACCACTAGTCTAGCGGGTGGCTCCGAGCAGTACTTC.

J is TRBJ2-7 and V is TRBV18; 7 nucleotides align to TRBD1. This CDR3 comprises 14 residues. V shed 6 bases and J 2 bases; nucleotides not matched to a gene: 7. Germline CDR1 and CDR2: KGHSH and LQKENI. Written as DNA, the CDR3 is TGTGCCAGCTCCCCGACAGGGACCCCCTACGAGCAGTACTTC. Amino acids: CASSPTGTPYEQYF.

The rearrangement joins TRBV9 to TRBJ1-3, with TRBD1 matching over 9 bases. With 3 bases clipped from V and 1 base from J, the junction kept 5 bases outside the gene matches. The CDR3 consists of 16 residues. Germline loops: CDR1 SGDLS, CDR2 YYNGEE. CDR3 DNA sequence: TGTGCCAGCAGCGGTGACAGGGGGGCATCTGGAAACACCATATATTTT. Translating it yields CASSGDRGASGNTIYF.

The V and J genes are TRBV7-9 and TRBJ1-1, with a possible D match to TRBD1 (5 bases). Germline V gene data show CDR1 as SEHNR and CDR2 as FQNEAQ (reference sequence). The CDR3 extends over 16 amino acids. Trimming removed 3 bases at V and 0 bases at J, with 14 bases between. The CDR3 loop is CASSLSRVLMNTEAFF. CDR3 in DNA: TGTGCCAGCAGCTTGAGCAGGGTTTTAATGAACACTGAAGCTTTCTTT.

V is TRBV28 and J is TRBJ2-4; unclear D gene. Trimming took 8 bases from V and 4 from J, leaving 15 bases between them. This CDR3 contains 14 residues. Per germline, CDR1 MDHEN and CDR2 SYDVKM. The CDR3 region has the DNA TGTGCCAGCGTCTCTCGGGCGCAAAAAAACATTCAGTACTTC. It translates to CASVSRAQKNIQYF.

This clone was detected once. The chain is built from TRBV6-5 and TRBJ2-7; maybe TRBD2 (7 bases). Germline values: CDR1 MNHEY, CDR2 SVGAGI. V dropped 5 bases and J dropped 7 bases, with 18 bases sitting between them. The length of the CDR3 is 14 residues. CDR3 sequence (DNA): TGTGCCAGCAGTGCCTTAGGGGGGGCGCGGGAGCAGTACTTC. This encodes CASSALGGAREQYF.

The rearrangement uses TRBV6-5 and TRBJ2-4; possible D gene TRBD2, 6 bases. This CDR3 has 15 amino acids. The V end was cut by 5 bases, the J end by 0 bases, with 11 bases between. The germline CDR1 and CDR2 sequences are MNHEY and SVGAGI. The CDR3 protein is CASSMGGPAKNIQYF. The CDR3 DNA is TGTGCCAGCAGTATGGGGGGTCCAGCCAAAAACATTCAGTACTTC.

This clone was observed a few times. The chain carries TRBV5-1 and TRBJ2-1; 13 nucleotides agree with TRBD2. From germline, CDR1 is SGHRS and CDR2 YFSETQ. The length of the CDR3 is 17 residues. V lost 3 bases, J lost 4 bases, and 7 bases stayed unmatched. CDR3 nucleotides: TGCGCCAGCAGCTCCCTTCAGGGACTAGCGGGATACAATGAGCAGTTCTTC. Translating gives CASSSLQGLAGYNEQFF.

The CDR3 DNA reads TGTGCCAGCAGTTGGGGACTGGGGGACTACAATGAGCAGTTCTTC. Protein product: CASSWGLGDYNEQFF. The chain links TRBV6-5 to TRBJ2-1; TRBD2 might be the D (6 bases). Per germline, CDR1 MNHEY and CDR2 SVGAGI. There are 15 residues in the CDR3. V lost 4 bases and J lost 3, with 13 bases in between.

This rearrangement joins TRBV9 to TRBJ1-2, with 8 bases that match TRBD1. Losses at the gene ends were 0 bases for V and 7 bases for J; bases not matched to a gene: 8. This CDR3 spans 15 amino acids. Germline assignment: CDR1 SGDLS and CDR2 YYNGEE. CDR3 DNA: TGTGCCAGCAGCGTAGCAATCGGACAGGGAAGTGGCTACACCTTC. Protein: CASSVAIGQGSGYTF.

The chain has TRBV9 and TRBJ1-4, with 7 bases matching TRBD1. The germline V gene encodes CDR1 SGDLS and CDR2 YYNGEE. The V and J ends lost 2 bases and 0 bases, in that order; junction bases with no gene match: 4. The CDR3 spans 16 residues. In DNA, the CDR3 is TGTGCCAGCAGCGTGGGACAGCCAGCAACTAATGAAAAACTGTTTTTT. Its translation is CASSVGQPATNEKLFF.

This chain connects TRBV10-2 to TRBJ1-5; D is perhaps TRBD1 (6 bases). V lost 2 bases, J lost 2 bases, and 7 bases lay in between. The CDR3 consists of 14 residues. The germline V gene encodes CDR1 WSHSY and CDR2 SAAADI. CDR3 sequence reads: CASSEAGGNQPQHF. CDR3 DNA sequence: TGCGCCAGCAGTGAGGCAGGGGGCAATCAGCCCCAGCATTTT.